Listed below are T cell receptor beta chains from one sample, sequenced in a study of technical replicates of blood from a handful of donors. Here immunoSEQ multiplex PCR was the method, and the copy in TCRdb shows in-frame clones only, minus some. The sample consists of 85,000 to 100,000 clones, 95% of them appearing once. The sequenced sample was T cells isolated from PBMCs. The receptors were gathered from a human donor in good health. The CDR3 runs from the conserved cysteine through the conserved F or W. D genes are given only for firm matches. Size values are once, few and many counts, or a class for expanded clones, and some rows have none.

v_gene	j_gene	d_gene	abundance	CDR3aa	CDR3nt
TRBV5-1	TRBJ2-7	.	.	CASSLALAREQYF	TGCGCCAGCAGCTTGGCTCTAGCGAGGGAGCAGTACTTC
TRBV4-2	TRBJ2-7	.	.	CASSQGSSGYYEQYF	TGTGCCAGCAGCCAAGGGTCAAGCGGATACTACGAGCAGTACTTC
TRBV5-4	TRBJ2-7	.	.	CASSPTWQESYEQYF	TGTGCCAGCAGCCCGACCTGGCAGGAATCCTACGAGCAGTACTTC
TRBV2	TRBJ2-1	TRBD2	.	CASSGGGALNNEQFF	TGTGCCAGCAGTGGCGGGGGGGCACTCAACAATGAGCAGTTCTTC
TRBV9	TRBJ2-2	TRBD1	.	CASSVATGTGGPNTGELFF	TGTGCCAGCAGCGTAGCTACAGGGACAGGGGGACCGAACACCGGGGAGCTGTTTTTT
TRBV7-8	TRBJ1-5	TRBD1	.	CASSSHRDSGNQPQHF	TGTGCCAGCAGCTCACACCGGGACAGCGGTAATCAGCCCCAGCATTTT
TRBV11-3	TRBJ2-7	TRBD2	.	CASSLLTGGSYEQYF	TGTGCCAGCAGCCTATTGACGGGAGGGTCGTACGAGCAGTACTTC
TRBV27	TRBJ1-2	.	.	CASSPNRAFFDGYTF	TGTGCCAGCAGTCCAAACAGGGCTTTCTTCGATGGCTACACCTTC
TRBV19	TRBJ2-7	.	.	CATSISGLTFRLRDYEQYF	TGTGCCACCAGTATCTCCGGACTGACCTTTCGCCTCCGAGACTACGAGCAGTACTTC
TRBV29-1	TRBJ1-1	.	.	CSVESGERAFF	TGCAGCGTCGAAAGTGGGGAGCGGGCTTTCTTT
TRBV9	TRBJ2-3	TRBD2	.	CASSVGVGSGGTDTQYF	TGTGCCAGCAGCGTAGGTGTGGGGAGCGGGGGGACTGATACGCAGTATTTT
TRBV9	TRBJ1-1	.	.	CASSGRGAEAFF	TGTGCCAGCAGCGGGAGGGGCGCTGAAGCTTTCTTT
TRBV19	TRBJ2-7	.	.	CASSPSQAFSSYEQYF	TGTGCCAGTAGCCCCTCGCAGGCCTTTAGCTCCTACGAGCAGTACTTC
TRBV5-6	TRBJ1-6	.	.	CASSPLGGAFNSPLHF	TGTGCCAGCAGCCCGCTGGGGGGGGCGTTTAATTCACCCCTCCACTTT
TRBV6-6	TRBJ2-2	.	.	CASSRYPNTGELFF	TGTGCCAGCAGCCGCTACCCGAACACCGGGGAGCTGTTTTTT
TRBV2	TRBJ2-6	TRBD1	.	CASSRTGYSGANVLTF	TGTGCCAGCAGTCGGACAGGTTACTCTGGGGCCAACGTCCTGACTTTC
TRBV19	TRBJ2-3	TRBD2	.	CASSRTSGRPDTQYF	TGTGCCAGTAGCAGGACTAGCGGGAGGCCAGATACGCAGTATTTT
TRBV9	TRBJ2-5	.	.	CASSVAADRYQETQYF	TGTGCCAGCAGCGTAGCTGCCGACAGGTACCAAGAGACCCAGTACTTC
TRBV9	TRBJ2-1	TRBD2	once	CASSALAGGTYNEQFF	TGTGCCAGCAGCGCACTAGCGGGGGGCACCTACAATGAGCAGTTCTTC
TRBV18	TRBJ2-5	TRBD1	.	CASSPGTEYQETQYF	TGTGCCAGCTCACCGGGGACAGAGTACCAAGAGACCCAGTACTTC
TRBV5-1	TRBJ2-5	TRBD1	.	CASSVTGTEETQYF	TGCGCCAGCAGCGTAACCGGGACAGAAGAGACCCAGTACTTC
TRBV6-1	TRBJ1-1	.	.	CASSDIRNTEAFF	TGTGCCAGCAGTGATATCCGGAACACTGAAGCTTTCTTT
TRBV5-1	TRBJ2-3	.	.	CASSFGSNADTQYF	TGCGCCAGCAGCTTTGGTAGCAATGCAGATACGCAGTATTTT
TRBV7-6	TRBJ1-1	.	.	CASSSGENTEAFF	TGTGCCAGCAGCTCGGGGGAAAACACTGAAGCTTTCTTT
TRBV4-2	TRBJ2-7	TRBD2	.	CASSPHTDTLAPSSYEQYF	TGTGCCAGCAGCCCGCACACCGACACACTAGCGCCTAGCTCCTACGAGCAGTACTTC
TRBV7-6	TRBJ2-7	.	.	CASSRGGNEQYF	TGTGCCAGCAGCAGAGGGGGAAACGAGCAGTACTTC
TRBV7-9	TRBJ2-1	TRBD1	few	CASAHRGPLDEQFF	TGTGCCAGCGCCCACAGGGGGCCTCTCGATGAGCAGTTCTTC
TRBV4-2	TRBJ2-3	TRBD1	.	CASSQSRGQSDTQYF	TGTGCCAGCAGCCAAAGCAGGGGGCAGTCAGATACGCAGTATTTT
TRBV11-3	TRBJ2-7	TRBD1	.	CASSSRQGSEYEQYF	TGTGCCAGCAGCTCAAGACAGGGAAGTGAGTACGAGCAGTACTTC
TRBV7-9	TRBJ2-2	TRBD2	.	CAQGLAASSANTGELFF	TGTGCCCAAGGACTAGCGGCTAGCAGCGCGAACACCGGGGAGCTGTTTTTT
TRBV9	TRBJ1-1	.	.	CASSFSGQVGEAFF	TGTGCCAGCAGCTTCAGTGGGCAGGTTGGTGAAGCTTTCTTT
TRBV29-1	TRBJ1-1	.	.	CSVDGMPGATNTEAFF	TGCAGCGTTGATGGAATGCCAGGGGCAACGAACACTGAAGCTTTCTTT
TRBV27	TRBJ2-1	TRBD2	.	CASSPQAGVSYNEQFF	TGTGCCAGCAGTCCCCAAGCGGGGGTCTCCTACAATGAGCAGTTCTTC
TRBV6-1	TRBJ1-5	TRBD1	.	CASSWDSYSNQPQHF	TGTGCCAGCAGCTGGGACAGCTATAGCAATCAGCCCCAGCATTTT
TRBV9	TRBJ1-6	.	.	CASSARLPALNSPLHF	TGTGCCAGCAGCGCTCGTCTCCCCGCCCTAAATTCACCCCTCCACTTT
TRBV28	TRBJ2-7	TRBD2	.	CASSLLSGRAGYEQYF	TGTGCCAGCAGTTTATTAAGCGGGAGGGCAGGGTACGAGCAGTACTTC
TRBV10-3	TRBJ1-2	TRBD1	once	CAISPGTVTGNYGYTF	TGTGCCATCAGTCCCGGGACAGTTACCGGTAACTATGGCTACACCTTC
TRBV10-2	TRBJ2-5	TRBD1	.	CASSSMGQALETQYF	TGCGCCAGCAGTTCCATGGGACAGGCCCTAGAGACCCAGTACTTC
TRBV6-5	TRBJ2-7	TRBD2	.	CASRSLAGGDYEQYF	TGTGCCAGCAGAAGTCTAGCGGGAGGCGACTACGAGCAGTACTTC
TRBV19	TRBJ2-1	TRBD2	.	CASSKTSGRVIYNEQFF	TGTGCCAGTAGTAAAACTAGCGGGAGAGTTATCTACAATGAGCAGTTCTTC
TRBV15	TRBJ1-2	.	.	CATSRAQGLSYGYTF	TGTGCCACCAGCCGGGCGCAGGGATTGAGCTATGGCTACACCTTC
TRBV5-1	TRBJ1-3	.	.	CASSLGRGLGNTIYF	TGCGCCAGCAGCTTGGGCAGGGGCCTAGGAAACACCATATATTTT
TRBV4-1	TRBJ2-1	TRBD2	.	CASSQVLAGGGNEQFF	TGCGCCAGCAGCCAAGTACTAGCGGGAGGAGGGAATGAGCAGTTCTTC
TRBV4-2	TRBJ2-3	.	.	CASSQDYPGLTSTDTQYF	TGTGCCAGCAGCCAAGATTACCCTGGACTCACCAGCACAGATACGCAGTATTTT
TRBV7-6	TRBJ1-2	.	.	CASSPGPTRGGYTF	TGTGCCAGCAGCCCCGGGCCCACCCGGGGTGGCTACACCTTC
TRBV6-6	TRBJ2-3	.	.	CASRDDSYTDTQYF	TGTGCCAGCAGGGACGACAGCTACACAGATACGCAGTATTTT
TRBV10-1	TRBJ1-5	.	.	CASQAGSNQPQHF	TGCGCCAGCCAGGCGGGTAGCAATCAGCCCCAGCATTTT
TRBV5-1	TRBJ1-2	TRBD1	.	CASSDPQGESYGYTF	TGCGCCAGCAGCGATCCCCAGGGGGAGAGCTATGGCTACACCTTC
TRBV7-9	TRBJ2-3	.	.	CASSLNVQGGTQYF	TGTGCCAGCAGCTTAAACGTCCAGGGGGGTACGCAGTATTTT
TRBV5-4	TRBJ2-5	TRBD2	few	CASNPKRASGYQETQYF	TGTGCCAGCAACCCTAAACGGGCTAGCGGATATCAAGAGACCCAGTACTTC
TRBV28	TRBJ1-5	.	once	CASSSGYNQPQHF	TGTGCCAGCAGTTCAGGGTACAATCAGCCCCAGCATTTT
TRBV4-1	TRBJ2-3	.	.	CASSQDLGASTDTQYF	TGCGCCAGCAGCCAAGATCTGGGGGCTAGCACAGATACGCAGTATTTT
TRBV9	TRBJ2-1	TRBD2	.	CASGISGSVHYNEQFF	TGTGCCAGCGGAATTAGCGGGAGCGTCCACTACAATGAGCAGTTCTTC
TRBV6-6	TRBJ1-6	TRBD1	.	CASSHTTGYNSPLHF	TGTGCCAGCAGCCACACGACAGGGTATAATTCACCCCTCCACTTT